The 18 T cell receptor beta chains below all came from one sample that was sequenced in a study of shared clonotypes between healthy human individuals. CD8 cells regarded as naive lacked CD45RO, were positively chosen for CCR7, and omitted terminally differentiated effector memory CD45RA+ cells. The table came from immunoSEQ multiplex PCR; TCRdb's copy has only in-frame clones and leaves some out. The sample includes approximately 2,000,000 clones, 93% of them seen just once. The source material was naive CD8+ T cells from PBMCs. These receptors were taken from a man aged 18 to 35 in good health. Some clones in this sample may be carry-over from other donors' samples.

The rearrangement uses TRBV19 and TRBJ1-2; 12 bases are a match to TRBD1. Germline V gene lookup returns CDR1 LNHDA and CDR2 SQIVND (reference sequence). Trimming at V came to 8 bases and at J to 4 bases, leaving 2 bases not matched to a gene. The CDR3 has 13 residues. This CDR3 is CASGTGGSYGYTF. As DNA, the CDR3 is TGTGCCAGTGGGACAGGGGGCTCCTATGGCTACACCTTC.

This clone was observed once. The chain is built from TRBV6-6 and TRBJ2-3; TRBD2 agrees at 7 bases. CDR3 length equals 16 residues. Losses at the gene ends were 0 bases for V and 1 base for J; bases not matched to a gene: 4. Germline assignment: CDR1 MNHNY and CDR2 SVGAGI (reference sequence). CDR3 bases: TGTGCCAGCAGTTACTCGAGCGGGGAGGGCACAGATACGCAGTATTTT. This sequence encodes CASSYSSGEGTDTQYF.

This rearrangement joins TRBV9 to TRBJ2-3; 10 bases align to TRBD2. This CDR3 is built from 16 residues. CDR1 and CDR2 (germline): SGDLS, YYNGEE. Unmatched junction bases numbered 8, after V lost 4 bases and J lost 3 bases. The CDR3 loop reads CASSTQKAGGTDTQYF. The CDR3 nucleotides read TGTGCCAGCAGCACTCAGAAAGCGGGGGGGACAGATACGCAGTATTTT. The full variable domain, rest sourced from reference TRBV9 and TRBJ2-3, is DSGVTQTPKHLITATGQRVTLRCSPRSGDLSVYWYQQSLDQGLQFLIQYYNGEERAKGNILERFSAQQFPDLHSELNLSSLELGDSALYFCASSTQKAGGTDTQYFGPGTRLTVL.

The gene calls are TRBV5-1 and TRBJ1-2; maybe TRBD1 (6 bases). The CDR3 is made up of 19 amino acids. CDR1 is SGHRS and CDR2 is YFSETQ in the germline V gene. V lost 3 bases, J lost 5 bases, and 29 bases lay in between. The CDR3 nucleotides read TGCGCCAGCAGCTCTGGGGTGGCCATAAGCACCGGGACAATTTATGGCTACACCTTC. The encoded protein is CASSSGVAISTGTIYGYTF.

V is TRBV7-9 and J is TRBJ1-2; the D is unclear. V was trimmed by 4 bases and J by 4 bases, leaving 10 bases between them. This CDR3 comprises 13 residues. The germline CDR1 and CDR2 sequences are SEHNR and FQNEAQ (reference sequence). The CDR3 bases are TGTGCCAGCAGCTCCCTCGAAGGCTATGGCTACACCTTC. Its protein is CASSSLEGYGYTF.

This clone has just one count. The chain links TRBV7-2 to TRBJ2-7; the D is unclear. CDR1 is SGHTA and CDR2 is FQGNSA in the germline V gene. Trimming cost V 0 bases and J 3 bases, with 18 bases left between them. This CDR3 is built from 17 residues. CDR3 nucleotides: TGTGCCAGCAGCTTAGCTTCAGCGTTCGAACCGGGCTACGAGCAGTACTTC. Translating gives CASSLASAFEPGYEQYF.

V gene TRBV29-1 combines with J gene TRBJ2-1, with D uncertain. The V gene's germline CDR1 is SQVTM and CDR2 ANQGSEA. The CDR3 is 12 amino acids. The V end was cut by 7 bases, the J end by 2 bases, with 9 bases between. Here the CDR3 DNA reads TGCAGCGGTGACGAGGCCTACAATGAGCAGTTCTTC. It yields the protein CSGDEAYNEQFF.

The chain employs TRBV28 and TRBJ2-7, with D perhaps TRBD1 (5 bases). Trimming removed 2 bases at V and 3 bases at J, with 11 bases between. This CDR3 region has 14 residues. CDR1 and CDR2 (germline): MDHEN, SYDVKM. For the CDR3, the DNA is TGTGCCAGCAGTTTAAGGTTAGGGGACTACGAGCAGTACTTC. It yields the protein CASSLRLGDYEQYF.

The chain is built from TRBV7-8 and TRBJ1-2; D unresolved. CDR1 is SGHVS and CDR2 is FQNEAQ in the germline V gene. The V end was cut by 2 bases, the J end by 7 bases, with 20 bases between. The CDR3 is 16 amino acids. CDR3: CASSLSRTRHHGGYTF. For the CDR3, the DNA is TGTGCCAGCAGCTTATCTCGGACCCGACATCACGGTGGCTACACCTTC.

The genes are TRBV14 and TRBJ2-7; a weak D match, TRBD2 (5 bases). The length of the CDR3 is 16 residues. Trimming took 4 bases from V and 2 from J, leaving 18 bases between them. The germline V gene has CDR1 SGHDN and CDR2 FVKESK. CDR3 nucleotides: TGTGCCAGCAGCCCATCAGAGAAACCAGCGGCCTACGAGCAGTACTTC. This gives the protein CASSPSEKPAAYEQYF.

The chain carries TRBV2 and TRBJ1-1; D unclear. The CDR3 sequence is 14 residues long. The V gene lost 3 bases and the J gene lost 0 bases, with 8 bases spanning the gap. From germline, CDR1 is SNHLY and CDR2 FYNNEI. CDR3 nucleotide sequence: TGTGCCAGCAGTGATGCGGGAATGAACACTGAAGCTTTCTTT. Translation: CASSDAGMNTEAFF.

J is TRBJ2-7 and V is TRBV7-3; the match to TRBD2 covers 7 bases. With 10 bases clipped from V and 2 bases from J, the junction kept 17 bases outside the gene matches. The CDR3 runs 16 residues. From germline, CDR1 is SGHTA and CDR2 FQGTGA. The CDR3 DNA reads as TGTGCCACCGCCTGGCCATCGCGGGGAGGGGCCTACGAGCAGTACTTC. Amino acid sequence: CATAWPSRGGAYEQYF.

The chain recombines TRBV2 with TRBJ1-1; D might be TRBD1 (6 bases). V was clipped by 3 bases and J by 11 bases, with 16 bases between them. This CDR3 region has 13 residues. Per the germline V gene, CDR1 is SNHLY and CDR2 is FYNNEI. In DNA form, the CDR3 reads TGTGCCAGCAGTGAGAACTGGGGGCAAGTGGCTTTCTTT. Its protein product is CASSENWGQVAFF.

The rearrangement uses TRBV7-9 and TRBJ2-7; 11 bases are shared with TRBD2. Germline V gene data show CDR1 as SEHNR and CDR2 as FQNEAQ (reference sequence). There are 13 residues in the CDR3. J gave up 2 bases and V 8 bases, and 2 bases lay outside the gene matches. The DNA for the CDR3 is TGTGCCAGCGGACTAGCGGGTACCTACGAGCAGTACTTC. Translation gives CASGLAGTYEQYF.

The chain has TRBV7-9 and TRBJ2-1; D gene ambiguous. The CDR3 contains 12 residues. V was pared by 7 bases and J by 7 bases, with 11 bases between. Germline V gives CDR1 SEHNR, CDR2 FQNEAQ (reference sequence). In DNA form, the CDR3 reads TGTGCCAGCAACTGGGTCGGAAATGAGCAGTTCTTC. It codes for CASNWVGNEQFF.

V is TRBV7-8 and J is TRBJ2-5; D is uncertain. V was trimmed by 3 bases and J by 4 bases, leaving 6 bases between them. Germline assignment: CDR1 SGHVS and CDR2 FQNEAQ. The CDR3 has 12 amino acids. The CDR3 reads CASSLFAETQYF. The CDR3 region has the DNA TGTGCCAGCAGCTTGTTTGCAGAGACCCAGTACTTC.

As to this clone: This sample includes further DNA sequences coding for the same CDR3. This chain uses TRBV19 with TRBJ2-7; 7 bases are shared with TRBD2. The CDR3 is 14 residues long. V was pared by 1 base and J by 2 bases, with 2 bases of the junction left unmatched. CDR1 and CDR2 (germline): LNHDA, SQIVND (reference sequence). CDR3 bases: TGTGCCAGTAGTATAGCCGCGGGAGCCTACGAGCAGTACTTC. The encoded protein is CASSIAAGAYEQYF. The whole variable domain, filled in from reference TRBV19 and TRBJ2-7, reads DGGITQSPKYLFRKEGQNVTLSCEQNLNHDAMYWYRQDPGQGLRLIYYSQIVNDFQKGDIAEGYSVSREKKESFPLTVTSAQKNPTAFYLCASSIAAGAYEQYFGPGTRLTVT.

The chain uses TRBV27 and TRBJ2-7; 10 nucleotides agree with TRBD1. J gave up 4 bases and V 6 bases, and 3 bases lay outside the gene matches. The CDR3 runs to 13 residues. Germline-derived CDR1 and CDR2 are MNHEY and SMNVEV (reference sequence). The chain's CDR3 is CASRGTGEYEQYF. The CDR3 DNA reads TGTGCCAGCAGAGGGACAGGGGAATACGAGCAGTACTTC.